Shown below are 6 T cell receptor beta chains from a single sample sequenced in a study of cytotoxic CD8 clonotypes in ibrutinib-treated CLL (dated by TCRdb to the early 2020s). Read against the paper, the sample's time point label means: about a year on ibrutinib. The method behind the library was the immunoSEQ multiplex PCR assay. TCRdb re-hosts the immuneACCESS table, in-frame sequences only. Its copies lack some clones; in the studies checked, an unresolved V gene accounts for under half of them, and the cause for the rest is not known. Here the sample has approximately 45,000 clones; around 68% occur a single time. 13% of the sample is taken by the ten largest. This material consisted of PBMCs, taken after 12 months of ibrutinib treatment. These receptors all stem from a human donor with chronic lymphocytic leukemia.

J is TRBJ1-1 and V is TRBV2; possible D gene TRBD1, 5 bases. Looked up from germline, CDR1 is SNHLY and CDR2 is FYNNEI. The CDR3 consists of 17 residues. The V end was cut by 7 bases, the J end by 4 bases, with 25 bases between. Here the CDR3 reads CASTQGAGPGVSTEAFF. The CDR3 DNA reads as TGTGCCAGCACCCAAGGAGCAGGGCCAGGCGTTAGCACTGAAGCTTTCTTT.

This rearrangement joins TRBV5-4 to TRBJ2-7, with D uncertain. V was pared by 2 bases and J by 6 bases, with 9 bases between. Germline V gene data show CDR1 as SGHNT and CDR2 as YYREEE (reference sequence). The CDR3 has 12 amino acids. The CDR3 sequence is CASSFTDLEQYF. Written as DNA, the CDR3 is TGTGCCAGCAGCTTCACCGACCTCGAGCAGTACTTC.

V gene TRBV25-1 combines with J gene TRBJ2-7, with 7 bases that match TRBD2. The CDR3 consists of 13 residues. Germline CDR1 is MGHDK and CDR2 is SYGVNS. Trimming removed 6 bases from V and 2 bases from J; junction bases left unmatched: 4. The CDR3 DNA reads TGTGCCAGCAGAAGGGGAGGGACCTACGAGCAGTACTTC. Residues: CASRRGGTYEQYF.

This clone has a handful of counts. The chain recombines TRBV11-2 with TRBJ1-1; D possibly corresponds to TRBD1 (5 bases). Germline lookup yields CDR1 SGHAT and CDR2 FQNNGV. The CDR3 length is 15 residues. V lost 1 base, J lost 1 base, and 10 bases lay in between. For the CDR3, the DNA is TGTGCCAGCAGCTTAGGGCAGGGCGGGAACACTGAAGCTTTCTTT. It yields the protein CASSLGQGGNTEAFF.

The V gene is TRBV5-6, the J gene TRBJ1-5, with 8 nucleotides matching TRBD1. This CDR3 contains 18 residues. Per the germline V gene, CDR1 is SGHDT and CDR2 is YYEEEE. V shed 1 base and J 0 bases; nucleotides not matched to a gene: 9. The CDR3 reads CASSLSDRGYYSNQPQHF. The CDR3, as DNA: TGTGCCAGCAGCTTGTCAGACAGGGGTTATTATAGCAATCAGCCCCAGCATTTT.

The chain is built from TRBV25-1 and TRBJ2-7; perhaps D is TRBD1 or TRBD2 (5 bases each). V shed 7 bases and J shed 5 bases, with 12 bases lying between them. This CDR3 is built from 12 residues. Germline CDR1 reads MGHDK; CDR2 reads SYGVNS. The CDR3 bases are TGTGCCAGCAAGCTGGGGGACGACGAGCAGTACTTC. It codes for CASKLGDDEQYF.